This T cell receptor (beta chain) originates from a study of T-cell memory formation after mild COVID-19. This clonotype was detected only a few times. TCRdb recomputed calls from the 5' RACE reads with MiXCR, one row per CDR3 protein. The data show around 340,000 distinct CDR3 sequences, 15% to 20% seen once. CDR1 MGHRA and CDR2 YSYEKL come from the germline V gene. V dropped 0 bases and J dropped 3 bases, with 14 bases sitting between them. This CDR3 has 16 amino acids. This receptor was taken from a man between 18 and 35 years old who had mild COVID-19 (a few samples of this study predate the infection). Cell type and time point are not known. The specimen sequenced was PBMCs or a T cell subset sorted from them (not recorded which). The chain has TRBV4-1 and TRBJ2-5; no clear D. The CDR3 here is CASSQDRRPQKETQYF. CDR3 coding DNA: TGCGCCAGCAGCCAAGATCGGCGCCCTCAGAAAGAGACCCAGTACTTC.